A selection of T cell receptor beta chains follows, all from one sample in a study of T cell repertoires in aging, cancer and after chemotherapy. TCRdb recomputed calls from the multiplex PCR reads with MiXCR, one row per CDR3 protein. The sample records about 1,500 distinct CDR3 sequences, under 55% being singletons. The sequencing sample was made of blood. These receptors were taken from a human donor with a blood cancer. Both conserved end residues are trimmed from each CDR3.

V | CDR3
TRBV6-2/TRBV6-3 | ASTDQRGHEQY
TRBV19 | ASKGTGGPNSPLH
TRBV7-2 | ASARGDKETQY
TRBV19 | ASSIGGKKVY
TRBV6-5 | ASSPDRGSYGYT
TRBV5-4 | ASSLSADYNTEAF
TRBV10-3 | ASSYFPPGRGLPRASNQPQH
TRBV12-3/TRBV12-4 | ASSLGSNTEAF
TRBV6-6 | ASSAGRDDLH
TRBV12-3/TRBV12-4 | ASTLVGGPRETQY
TRBV5-6 | ASSWPRRGGRETQY
TRBV19 | ASSMGLAERTDTQY
TRBV6-2/TRBV6-3 | ASRGDSDTDTQY
TRBV6-6 | ASSLLRDRGDYGYT
TRBV6-2/TRBV6-3 | ASRMRGLTAGNTIY
TRBV12-3/TRBV12-4 | ASRQGANTGELF
TRBV12-3/TRBV12-4 | ASSGQGTYNLPLH
TRBV5-6 | ASSTFRLDSSYEQY
TRBV6-4 | ASSEDRGGTDTQY
TRBV11-2 | ASYPGGRNTIY
TRBV6-4 | ASSGESNQPQH
TRBV12-3/TRBV12-4 | ASSPAHSYEQY
TRBV28 | ASRETTRSTDTQY
TRBV7-2 | ASSLTGRANTEAF
TRBV12-3/TRBV12-4 | ASSPRGRGAGANVLT
TRBV15 | ATSPLGVQQF
TRBV29-1 | SVLAVTDTQY
TRBV7-6 | ASSLGGAADTQY
TRBV10-3 | AISGHTGGNNYGYT
TRBV19 | ASSPYSNQPQH
TRBV10-3 | AIMRAGGVTGELF
TRBV11-2 | ASSLAGTKNIQY
TRBV6-5 | ASSDGGESRIWHGYT
TRBV6-1 | ASSLQGKIQY
TRBV6-1 | VSSGQGGTGELF
TRBV29-1 | SVEVQGGYNEQF
TRBV6-5 | ASWGAGANVLT
TRBV30 | DWSLGDGRFNYGYT
TRBV7-2 | ASSLTGLAGGPFAIQY
TRBV12-3/TRBV12-4 | ASSLASGLGGNTIY
TRBV6-1 | ASSTLGAGEQY
TRBV6-4 | ASGTGTSGGYNEQF
TRBV4-2 | ASSQGITGIRPEAF
TRBV5-4 | ASSLVARPRDTQY
TRBV6-1 | ATTGTAQPQH
TRBV6-5 | ASSSSGGYNEQF
TRBV29-1 | SAGTTSYEQY
TRBV5-4 | ASSLAGDRVDGYT
TRBV6-4 | ASSDSAGEKLF
TRBV11-2 | ASSPRGLWTEAF
TRBV24-1 | ATSDSDRGPLSYNSPLH
TRBV20-1 | SARDREASGFTKNIQY
TRBV7-2 | ASSFGGTPRRETQY
TRBV6-5 | ASMGLRGASGYT
TRBV27 | ASRPGQGTYNSPLH